The next 18 T cell receptor beta chains were all read from a single sample in a study of blood T cell repertoires in COVID-19 (dated by TCRdb to about 2020). Libraries came from the immunoSEQ multiplex PCR assay. TCRdb holds this immuneACCESS table with in-frame rearrangements only. Some clones are missing; in checked studies, unresolved V genes explain under half, and the rest has no known cause. A total of 55,000 to 70,000 clones appear in this sample, 80% to 90% of them only once. The top ten hold about 43% of the sample. Sequencing used peripheral blood. Every receptor here comes from a woman aged 60 to 75 with COVID-19, enrolled during active disease.

Of note for this clone: The sample has other DNA sequences that encode this CDR3 too. The genes are TRBV12-3 or TRBV12-4 and TRBJ2-7, with D perhaps matching TRBD2 (6 bases). V shed 3 bases and J shed 3 bases, with 6 bases lying between them. This CDR3 is built from 12 residues. DNA for the CDR3: TGTGCCAGCAGTTTCGGGGGCTACGAGCAGTACTTC. Residues: CASSFGGYEQYF.

The chain combines TRBV19 with TRBJ2-2, with TRBD2 identical over 16 bases. V was pared by 2 bases and J by 0 bases, with 3 bases of the junction left unmatched. The CDR3 has 19 residues. Germline loops: CDR1 LNHDA, CDR2 SQIVND (reference sequence). This CDR3 reads CASSIQGLAGGTNTGELFF. In DNA, the CDR3 is TGTGCCAGTAGTATACAGGGACTAGCGGGAGGGACGAACACCGGGGAGCTGTTTTTT.

CDR3 nucleotide sequence: TGTGCCAGCAGTTTAAGTGAACAGGGGGCTAGGGGCTACACCTTC. It specifies CASSLSEQGARGYTF. This chain connects TRBV28 to TRBJ1-2, with TRBD1 identical over 9 bases. Germline lookup yields CDR1 MDHEN and CDR2 SYDVKM. J lost 8 bases, V lost 2 bases, and 9 bases had no gene match. The CDR3 sequence is 15 residues long.

J is TRBJ2-7 and V is TRBV18; TRBD2 matches 7 bases. CDR1 is KGHSH and CDR2 is LQKENI in the germline V gene. J lost 12 bases, V lost 3 bases, and 8 bases had no gene match. The CDR3 loop spans 12 amino acids. The CDR3 nucleotides are TGTGCCAGCTCACCCCCAGCGGGGTTCATGTACTTC. It codes for CASSPPAGFMYF.

The V call is TRBV5-4, the J call TRBJ1-1; TRBD1 is a possible D gene (6 bases). This CDR3 has 12 amino acids. Germline V gene data show CDR1 as SGHNT and CDR2 as YYREEE (reference sequence). Trimming removed 4 bases from V and 4 bases from J, with 8 bases in between. CDR3 in amino acids: CASSVGATEAFF. The CDR3 DNA reads as TGTGCCAGCAGCGTGGGGGCCACTGAAGCTTTCTTT.

The chain couples TRBV7-2 to TRBJ2-3; 7 bases are shared with TRBD2. Losses at the gene ends were 2 bases for V and 5 bases for J; bases not matched to a gene: 13. The CDR3 is 17 amino acids. Per the germline V gene, CDR1 is SGHTA and CDR2 is FQGNSA. The CDR3: CASSLSAGGGNIDTQYF. CDR3 nucleotide sequence: TGTGCCAGCAGCTTATCAGCCGGCGGGGGAAATATAGATACGCAGTATTTT.

The chain is built from TRBV9 and TRBJ2-1, with 9 bases aligning to TRBD1. V shed 3 bases and J 7 bases; nucleotides not matched to a gene: 2. This CDR3 spans 13 amino acids. Germline V gene sequence: CDR1 SGDLS, CDR2 YYNGEE. CDR3 protein: CASSGDRVNEQFF. In DNA, the CDR3 is TGTGCCAGCAGCGGGGACAGGGTGAATGAGCAGTTCTTC.

The V gene is TRBV6-2 or TRBV6-3, the J gene TRBJ1-3; 7 bases are shared with TRBD1. The CDR3 totals 13 residues. V gave up 5 bases and J gave up 8 bases; unmatched junction bases: 6. Germline assignment: CDR1 MNHEY and CDR2 SVGEGT. CDR3 bases: TGTGCCAGCAGTGACAGGGTTCAGGACACCATATATTTT. Translating it yields CASSDRVQDTIYF.

This chain joins TRBV5-4 and TRBJ2-7; 7 bases agree with TRBD2. The CDR3 has 15 amino acids. Germline V gene data show CDR1 as SGHNT and CDR2 as YYREEE (reference sequence). J lost 4 bases, V lost 0 bases, and 7 bases had no gene match. The CDR3 nucleotides are TGTGCCAGCAGCTTGGACGCTAGCGGTATTTACGAGCAGTACTTC. It specifies CASSLDASGIYEQYF.

The V call is TRBV6-2 or TRBV6-3, the J call TRBJ2-1, with 9 nucleotides matching TRBD2. V lost 3 bases to trimming and J lost 8 bases; unmatched junction nucleotides: 8. Germline V gene lookup returns CDR1 MNHEY and CDR2 SVGEGT. The CDR3 extends over 15 amino acids. CDR3: CASSYAGGGRDEQFF. CDR3 nucleotides: TGTGCCAGCAGTTATGCGGGAGGGGGTCGGGATGAGCAGTTCTTC.

The table lists this clone with a count of one. CDR3 loop: CASSLAGASYEQYF. The CDR3 DNA is TGTGCCAGCAGTTTAGCGGGGGCCTCCTACGAGCAGTACTTC. The chain uses TRBV27 and TRBJ2-7; a weak D match, TRBD2 (7 bases). The CDR3 is 14 amino acids. Germline V gene data show CDR1 as MNHEY and CDR2 as SMNVEV (reference sequence). With 2 bases removed from V and 0 bases from J, the gap between germline ends came to 8 bases.

V gene TRBV29-1 combines with J gene TRBJ1-1, with a weak D call TRBD1 (5 bases). This CDR3 is 11 amino acids long. The germline V and J ends were trimmed by 7 bases and 8 bases, with 14 bases remaining between them. CDR1 and CDR2 (germline): SQVTM, ANQGSEA. The CDR3 protein is CSADRGLEAFF. CDR3 nucleotides: TGCAGCGCTGATCGGGGGTTAGAAGCTTTCTTT.

The chain employs TRBV7-2 and TRBJ1-5; no definite D call. Germline V gives CDR1 SGHTA, CDR2 FQGNSA. The CDR3 sequence is 15 residues long. Deletions cut 0 bases from V and 0 bases from J, with 6 bases between. The CDR3 here is CASSLAPYSNQPQHF. Here the CDR3 DNA reads TGTGCCAGCAGCTTAGCCCCGTATAGCAATCAGCCCCAGCATTTT.

The gene calls are TRBV7-2 and TRBJ1-4, with a possible D match to TRBD1 (5 bases). CDR1 is SGHTA, CDR2 FQGNSA, per germline. Trimming removed 5 bases from V and 4 bases from J, with 14 bases in between. There are 15 residues in the CDR3. CDR3 loop: CASSLGWGGNEKLFF. CDR3 DNA: TGTGCCAGCAGCCTCGGTTGGGGGGGTAATGAAAAACTGTTTTTT.

This rearrangement joins TRBV24-1 to TRBJ1-1; 7 positions match TRBD1. Germline V gives CDR1 KGHDR, CDR2 SFDVKD. This CDR3 region has 13 residues. Trimming took 10 bases from V and 0 from J; bases not matched to a gene: 4. The CDR3 loop reads CATRTGLNTEAFF. Here the CDR3 DNA reads TGTGCCACTCGGACAGGTCTGAACACTGAAGCTTTCTTT.

This clone showed up just a few times. V usage is TRBV9 and J usage is TRBJ2-1; D remains unclear. Trimming took off 0 bases at V and 4 bases at J, with 14 bases between the two ends. Germline V gene sequence: CDR1 SGDLS, CDR2 YYNGEE. This CDR3 region has 16 residues. CDR3: CASSVGADSFYNEQFF. CDR3 bases: TGTGCCAGCAGCGTAGGAGCAGACTCCTTTTACAATGAGCAGTTCTTC.

This clone was counted only a few times. The V gene is TRBV9, the J gene TRBJ1-1; D call uncertain. CDR1 is SGDLS and CDR2 is YYNGEE in the germline V gene. V lost 0 bases and J lost 0, with 9 bases in between. CDR3 length: 15 amino acids. This CDR3 reads CASSVAGQMNTEAFF. CDR3 sequence (DNA): TGTGCCAGCAGCGTAGCTGGGCAGATGAACACTGAAGCTTTCTTT. The full variable domain, its missing parts supplied by reference TRBV9 and TRBJ1-1, is DSGVTQTPKHLITATGQRVTLRCSPRSGDLSVYWYQQSLDQGLQFLIQYYNGEERAKGNILERFSAQQFPDLHSELNLSSLELGDSALYFCASSVAGQMNTEAFFGQGTRLTVV.

The chain is built from TRBV10-3 and TRBJ2-7; 7 bases match TRBD1. The CDR3 is 13 residues long. The V gene's germline CDR1 is ENHRY and CDR2 SYGVKD. V dropped 11 bases and J dropped 0; count of bases not matched to a gene: 7. CDR3 in amino acids: CAVRDSGSYEQYF. The CDR3 bases are TGTGCCGTTCGGGACAGTGGCTCCTACGAGCAGTACTTC.